The 12 T cell receptor beta chains below were found in one sample sequenced in a study of cytomegalovirus exposure and HLA in healthy donors. The study ran its PCR with 60 Vbeta and 13 Jbeta primers. Profiling relied on immunoSEQ multiplex PCR, and the TCRdb table lists in-frame clones only, not all of them. The sample lists hundreds of thousands of clones, 65% to 85% occurring once. Specimen: PBMCs. The receptor set was obtained from a female donor in good health and CMV-seronegative.

The chain couples TRBV11-2 to TRBJ2-5; 7 nucleotides agree with TRBD1. With V trimmed by 6 bases and J by 5 bases, 9 bases remained unmatched. Germline V gene data show CDR1 as SGHAT and CDR2 as FQNNGV. The CDR3 sequence is 14 residues long. The CDR3 DNA sequence: TGTGCCAGCAGTAGACAGGGTTTTCGGGAGACCCAGTACTTC. Its protein is CASSRQGFRETQYF. Drawing the rest from reference TRBV11-2 and TRBJ2-5, the complete variable domain is EAGVAQSPRYKIIEKRQSVAFWCNPISGHATLYWYQQILGQGPKLLIQFQNNGVVDDSQLPKDRFSAERLKGVDSTLKIQPAKLEDSAVYLCASSRQGFRETQYFGPGTRLLVL.

This chain links TRBV7-9 with TRBJ2-6, with D perhaps matching TRBD2 (5 bases). Germline V gene lookup returns CDR1 SEHNR and CDR2 FQNEAQ (reference sequence). V gave up 5 bases and J gave up 2 bases, with 10 bases separating them. This CDR3 has 15 residues. CDR3 loop: CASSVGVAGANVLTF. CDR3 bases: TGTGCCAGCAGCGTCGGGGTTGCTGGGGCCAACGTCCTGACTTTC. Drawing the rest from reference TRBV7-9 and TRBJ2-6, the complete variable domain is DTGVSQNPRHKITKRGQNVTFRCDPISEHNRLYWYRQTLGQGPEFLTYFQNEAQLEKSRLLSDRFSAERPKGSFSTLEIQRTEQGDSAMYLCASSVGVAGANVLTFGAGSRLTVL.

The chain is built from TRBV6-1 and TRBJ2-6; TRBD2 might be the D (5 bases). Trimming removed 8 bases at V and 2 bases at J, with 10 bases between. The germline gives CDR1 MNHNS, CDR2 SASEGT. This CDR3 is built from 14 residues. The CDR3 DNA follows: TGTGCCAGCCTAAGAGGGCCTGGGGCCAACGTCCTGACTTTC. The encoded protein is CASLRGPGANVLTF.

The J gene is TRBJ2-3, the V gene TRBV7-3; tentative D call: TRBD2 (6 bases). The CDR3 length is 15 residues. V lost 0 bases, J lost 6 bases, and 13 bases lay in between. The germline gives CDR1 SGHTA, CDR2 FQGTGA. CDR3 residues: CASSLTRERLDTQYF. As DNA, the CDR3 is TGTGCCAGCAGCTTAACTCGGGAGAGATTGGATACGCAGTATTTT.

The chain recombines TRBV7-8 with TRBJ2-7; 11 bases fit TRBD2. J was trimmed by 0 bases and V by 5 bases; bases with no gene match: 12. The CDR3 is 18 amino acids. Germline V CDR1 and CDR2: SGHVS, FQNEAQ. The CDR3 here is CASSQQGLAGGSSYEQYF. CDR3 sequence (DNA): TGTGCCAGCAGCCAACAGGGCCTAGCGGGAGGAAGCTCCTACGAGCAGTACTTC.

The chain carries TRBV7-8 and TRBJ2-3; D might be TRBD2 (6 bases). CDR3 size: 15 residues. The V gene's germline CDR1 is SGHVS and CDR2 FQNEAQ. The ends were cut back, 5 bases at V and 2 bases at J, with 14 bases in the middle. The chain's CDR3 is CASSPWRDSTDTQYF. As DNA, the CDR3 is TGTGCCAGCAGCCCCTGGCGGGATTCCACAGATACGCAGTATTTT.

The chain employs TRBV5-1 and TRBJ2-7, with D possibly being TRBD2 (6 bases). The V end lost 0 bases, the J end lost 4 bases, and 23 bases lay between the germline ends. This CDR3 region has 18 residues. From germline, CDR1 is SGHRS and CDR2 YFSETQ. The CDR3 sequence is CASSLAGLGGTGEYEQYF. The CDR3 coding sequence is TGCGCCAGCAGCTTGGCGGGCCTCGGAGGGACGGGAGAGTACGAGCAGTACTTC. Drawing the rest from reference TRBV5-1 and TRBJ2-7, the complete variable domain is KAGVTQTPRYLIKTRGQQVTLSCSPISGHRSVSWYQQTPGQGLQFLFEYFSETQRNKGNFPGRFSGRQFSNSRSEMNVSTLELGDSALYLCASSLAGLGGTGEYEQYFGPGTRLTVT.

The gene calls are TRBV6-1 and TRBJ2-7; possible D gene TRBD2, 6 bases. The CDR3 runs to 12 residues. Per the germline V gene, CDR1 is MNHNS and CDR2 is SASEGT. Trimming removed 7 bases from V and 6 bases from J, with 13 bases in between. CDR3 in amino acids: CASTPRGGEQYF. In DNA, the CDR3 is TGTGCCAGCACCCCGCGGGGTGGCGAGCAGTACTTC.

This clone was observed a few times. This chain joins TRBV7-9 and TRBJ2-1; 10 bases agree with TRBD2. J lost 7 bases, V lost 0 bases, and 3 bases had no gene match. The CDR3 sequence is 15 residues long. Germline assignment: CDR1 SEHNR and CDR2 FQNEAQ (reference sequence). The CDR3 DNA is TGTGCCAGCAGCTTAGCCCTAGCGGGAGATAATGAGCAGTTCTTC. Translated: CASSLALAGDNEQFF.

To note about this clone: One junction end disagrees with the germline gene, perhaps due to a read error. This chain joins TRBV19 and TRBJ1-2; tentatively, D is TRBD1 (6 bases). There are 15 residues in the CDR3. Germline V gene sequence: CDR1 LNHDA, CDR2 SQIVND (reference sequence). The CDR3 DNA follows: TGTGCCAGTACCCGAGGGGGTGAGGGCAACTATGGCTACGCCTTC. Translation gives CASTRGGEGNYGYAF. Combining the CDR3 with reference TRBV19 and TRBJ1-2 gives the whole variable domain DGGITQSPKYLFRKEGQNVTLSCEQNLNHDAMYWYRQDPGQGLRLIYYSQIVNDFQKGDIAEGYSVSREKKESFPLTVTSAQKNPTAFYLCASTRGGEGNYGYAFGSGTRLTVV.

The rearrangement uses TRBV7-3 and TRBJ2-7; weak D call: TRBD2 (5 bases). Germline-derived CDR1 and CDR2 are SGHTA and FQGTGA. The length of the CDR3 is 14 residues. The V end lost 5 bases, the J end lost 5 bases, and 16 bases lay between the germline ends. CDR3 in amino acids: CASSLTSMSDEQYF. The CDR3 DNA sequence: TGTGCCAGCAGCCTCACTAGTATGTCCGACGAGCAGTACTTC.

This rearrangement joins TRBV28 to TRBJ1-2; no reliable D call. Trimming took 6 bases from V and 9 from J, leaving 14 bases between them. There are 12 residues in the CDR3. Per the germline V gene, CDR1 is MDHEN and CDR2 is SYDVKM. The CDR3 nucleotides read TGTGCCAGCAGCCCCCCCCGAGCTCGCTACACCTTC. Residues: CASSPPRARYTF.